This T cell receptor (beta chain) derives from a study of T-cell reconstitution after alpha-beta-depleted transplantation in children. This clonotype was observed a few times. CDR1 is MDHEN and CDR2 is SYDVKM in the germline V gene. This CDR3 contains 18 residues. V was pared by 6 bases and J by 1 base, with 24 bases between. A TCRbeta library incorporating unique molecular identifiers was prepared. TCRdb passed the PCR reads through MiXCR, listing each CDR3 protein once. The data contain about 360,000 distinct CDR3 sequences, roughly 14% of them singletons. The sample consisted of PBMCs, taken from the stem cell graft. This clonotype originated in a human donor who donated a stem cell graft to a child with Fanconi anemia. This chain joins TRBV28 and TRBJ1-2; weak D call: TRBD1 (5 bases). The CDR3 protein is CASSSPSDIRQINYGYTF. The CDR3 DNA reads TGTGCCAGCAGCTCCCCCTCCGACATTCGACAGATTAACTATGGCTACACCTTC.